This T cell receptor beta chain was retrieved from a study of blood T cell repertoires in COVID-19. Sequencing used immunoSEQ multiplex PCR; TCRdb keeps in-frame clones, though not all of them. The sample records roughly 62,000 clones, around 85% being singletons. The CDR3 spans 16 residues. V was pared by 4 bases and J by 3 bases, with 6 bases of the junction left unmatched. Germline V lookup: CDR1 LGHDT, CDR2 YNNKEL (reference sequence). This sequence joins TRBV3-1 (or the pseudogene TRBV3-2) and TRBJ2-2; 9 nucleotides agree with TRBD1. The receptor's source is a man in his 60s with acute or convalescent COVID-19. Sequenced: peripheral blood. CDR3 coding DNA: TGTGCCAGCAGCCTTCGGACAGGGGTTGACACCGGGGAGCTGTTTTTT. Translating it yields CASSLRTGVDTGELFF.